Listed below are T cell receptor beta chains from one sample, sequenced in a study of OX40 agonist ivuxolimab in advanced cancers. TCRdb's copy holds only in-frame clones and misses some; the assay was immunoSEQ multiplex PCR. The sample has over 70,000 clones, around 89% seen once. The starting material was CD4+ or CD8+ T cells sorted from blood, obtained in a trial of the OX40 agonist ivuxolimab. The origin of the receptors is an adult with an advanced solid tumor such as melanoma, head and neck, liver or kidney cancer. Both conserved end residues are part of each CDR3. Fields, in order: D gene, J gene, CDR3 length, clone size, V gene, CDR3 DNA, CDR3 protein. The D gene is left open where the match is weak. Where a row states a size, it is once, few, many or the class of an expanded clone; other rows omit it.

D gene: .; J gene: TRBJ2-2; CDR3 length: 15; clone size: .; V gene: TRBV9; CDR3 DNA: TGTGCCAGCAGCGTAGCGGGAAGTTACACCGGGGAGCTGTTTTTT; CDR3 protein: CASSVAGSYTGELFF
D gene: .; J gene: TRBJ1-2; CDR3 length: 14; clone size: .; V gene: TRBV9; CDR3 DNA: TGTGCCAGCAGCCCCGGGAGAGATAACTATGGCTACACCTTC; CDR3 protein: CASSPGRDNYGYTF
D gene: TRBD1; J gene: TRBJ1-5; CDR3 length: 16; clone size: .; V gene: TRBV19; CDR3 DNA: TGTGCCAGTAGTACTGGGACAGGGCGGAGCAATCAGCCCCAGCATTTT; CDR3 protein: CASSTGTGRSNQPQHF
D gene: .; J gene: TRBJ1-1; CDR3 length: 13; clone size: .; V gene: TRBV9; CDR3 DNA: TGTGCCAGCAGCCCAAGCGGGGGAACTGAAGCTTTCTTT; CDR3 protein: CASSPSGGTEAFF
D gene: TRBD2; J gene: TRBJ2-1; CDR3 length: 15; clone size: .; V gene: TRBV19; CDR3 DNA: TGTGCCAGTAGTATATTGGCGGGAGGATTGAATGAGCAGTTCTTC; CDR3 protein: CASSILAGGLNEQFF
D gene: TRBD1; J gene: TRBJ1-5; CDR3 length: 15; clone size: .; V gene: TRBV5-8; CDR3 DNA: TGTGCCAGCAGCTACAGGGGGCAAAGCAATCAGCCCCAGCATTTT; CDR3 protein: CASSYRGQSNQPQHF
D gene: .; J gene: TRBJ1-4; CDR3 length: 16; clone size: .; V gene: TRBV18; CDR3 DNA: TGTGCCAGCTCACCACCGTCTGGGCTAACTAATGAAAAACTGTTTTTT; CDR3 protein: CASSPPSGLTNEKLFF
D gene: .; J gene: TRBJ2-1; CDR3 length: 16; clone size: .; V gene: TRBV12-1; CDR3 DNA: TGTGCCAGCAGCCAGGCGACTAGCGACTCCTACAATGAGCAGTTCTTC; CDR3 protein: CASSQATSDSYNEQFF
D gene: TRBD2; J gene: TRBJ2-5; CDR3 length: 16; clone size: .; V gene: TRBV5-6; CDR3 DNA: TGTGCCAGCAGCTGGGGGACTAGCGGGAGTCGGGAGACCCAGTACTTC; CDR3 protein: CASSWGTSGSRETQYF
D gene: .; J gene: TRBJ1-4; CDR3 length: 15; clone size: .; V gene: TRBV6-1; CDR3 DNA: TGTGCCAGCTATAACATGGGGACCTCCAATGAAAAACTGTTTTTT; CDR3 protein: CASYNMGTSNEKLFF
D gene: TRBD2; J gene: TRBJ2-3; CDR3 length: 15; clone size: .; V gene: TRBV28; CDR3 DNA: TGTGCCAGCAGCACTCTAGCGGGAGGGCCAGATACGCAGTATTTT; CDR3 protein: CASSTLAGGPDTQYF
D gene: TRBD2; J gene: TRBJ2-3; CDR3 length: 15; clone size: .; V gene: TRBV7-3; CDR3 DNA: TGTGCCAGCAGCTTCGGGGGGTTGGGCCCAGATACGCAGTATTTT; CDR3 protein: CASSFGGLGPDTQYF
D gene: .; J gene: TRBJ1-1; CDR3 length: 15; clone size: .; V gene: TRBV5-1; CDR3 DNA: TGCGCCAGCAGCATGGCCTTGGCCTCCCTCCCTGAAGCTTTCTTT; CDR3 protein: CASSMALASLPEAFF
D gene: .; J gene: TRBJ2-3; CDR3 length: 16; clone size: .; V gene: TRBV9; CDR3 DNA: TGTGCCAGCAGCGTAGGAACTAGCAGTAGCACAGATACGCAGTATTTT; CDR3 protein: CASSVGTSSSTDTQYF
D gene: .; J gene: TRBJ1-1; CDR3 length: 13; clone size: .; V gene: TRBV6-5; CDR3 DNA: TGTGCCAGCAGTTACGTACGGCACACTGAAGCTTTCTTT; CDR3 protein: CASSYVRHTEAFF
D gene: .; J gene: TRBJ2-1; CDR3 length: 10; clone size: .; V gene: TRBV29-1; CDR3 DNA: TGCAGCGGAGAATACAATGAGCAGTTCTTC; CDR3 protein: CSGEYNEQFF
D gene: TRBD1; J gene: TRBJ2-7; CDR3 length: 14; clone size: .; V gene: TRBV4-1; CDR3 DNA: TGCGCCAGCAGCCCGACAGGGGAGGCCTACGAGCAGTACTTC; CDR3 protein: CASSPTGEAYEQYF
D gene: TRBD1; J gene: TRBJ2-3; CDR3 length: 14; clone size: .; V gene: TRBV28; CDR3 DNA: TGTGCCAGCAGTTTCAGGGGGAGCACAGATACGCAGTATTTT; CDR3 protein: CASSFRGSTDTQYF
D gene: TRBD2; J gene: TRBJ2-6; CDR3 length: 20; clone size: .; V gene: TRBV7-6; CDR3 DNA: TGTGCCAGCAGCTTAGTGGTGTCTAGCGGATCTGGCTCTGGGGCCAACGTCCTGACTTTC; CDR3 protein: CASSLVVSSGSGSGANVLTF
D gene: .; J gene: TRBJ2-7; CDR3 length: 13; clone size: many; V gene: TRBV10-3; CDR3 DNA: TGTGCCACTGAGGGCGTCAACTCCTACGAGCAGTACTTC; CDR3 protein: CATEGVNSYEQYF
D gene: .; J gene: TRBJ2-2; CDR3 length: 13; clone size: .; V gene: TRBV6-5; CDR3 DNA: TGTGCCAGCAGTGCCGTCAACACCGGGGAGCTGTTTTTT; CDR3 protein: CASSAVNTGELFF
D gene: .; J gene: TRBJ2-7; CDR3 length: 16; clone size: .; V gene: TRBV18; CDR3 DNA: TGTGCCAGCTCACCTTTGGAGCGGTCGGATTCCTACGAGCAGTACTTC; CDR3 protein: CASSPLERSDSYEQYF
D gene: .; J gene: TRBJ1-5; CDR3 length: 15; clone size: .; V gene: TRBV5-1; CDR3 DNA: TGCGCCAGCAGCCCCGGGACACAAAGCAATCAGCCCCAGCATTTT; CDR3 protein: CASSPGTQSNQPQHF
D gene: .; J gene: TRBJ1-1; CDR3 length: 12; clone size: .; V gene: TRBV7-6; CDR3 DNA: TGTGCCAGCAAGGGTTGGAACACCGAAGCTTTCTTT; CDR3 protein: CASKGWNTEAFF
D gene: .; J gene: TRBJ2-7; CDR3 length: 15; clone size: once; V gene: TRBV15; CDR3 DNA: TGTGCCACCAGCAGGGGGATTGGGCCTTCCTACGAGCAGTACTTC; CDR3 protein: CATSRGIGPSYEQYF
D gene: .; J gene: TRBJ2-5; CDR3 length: 15; clone size: .; V gene: TRBV11-2; CDR3 DNA: TGTGCCAGCAGCTTATCCGGCGTCGAAGGAGAAACCCAGTACTTC; CDR3 protein: CASSLSGVEGETQYF
D gene: TRBD1; J gene: TRBJ1-3; CDR3 length: 16; clone size: .; V gene: TRBV5-1; CDR3 DNA: TGCGCCAGCAGCTTCGGGACAGGGGCCTCTGGAAACACCATATATTTT; CDR3 protein: CASSFGTGASGNTIYF
D gene: .; J gene: TRBJ1-4; CDR3 length: 17; clone size: .; V gene: TRBV9; CDR3 DNA: TGTGCCAGCAGCGTCGACGGAAGTATCGCAACTAATGAAAAACTGTTTTTT; CDR3 protein: CASSVDGSIATNEKLFF
D gene: TRBD2; J gene: TRBJ2-7; CDR3 length: 14; clone size: .; V gene: TRBV7-2; CDR3 DNA: TGTGCCAGCAGCTTCCTGGGACTAGCGTACGAGCAGTACTTC; CDR3 protein: CASSFLGLAYEQYF
D gene: .; J gene: TRBJ2-7; CDR3 length: 14; clone size: .; V gene: TRBV7-9; CDR3 DNA: TGTGCCAGCAGCTTAGACCCAGACTCCCGCGAGCAGTACTTC; CDR3 protein: CASSLDPDSREQYF